This T cell receptor (beta chain) emerged from a study of cytomegalovirus exposure and HLA in healthy donors. Study results and caveats: No immune exposure information besides CMV serostatus was available. With high specificity and sensitivity, the classifier reportedly diagnosed cytomegalovirus status. Accurate predictions that matched the HLA-A and HLA-B alleles of most subjects were reportedly made from TCR beta sequences. Presence/absence analyses rested on an assumption that sequencing depth was roughly uniform across donors.

From germline, CDR1 is SGDLS and CDR2 YYNGEE. Trimming stripped 3 bases from V and 0 bases from J, with 9 bases between. The CDR3 loop spans 15 amino acids. 60 Vbeta and 13 Jbeta primers were used in PCR. Clones were sequenced by immunoSEQ multiplex PCR, and TCRdb holds only the in-frame ones, with some missing. The table has about 110,000 clones, 70% to 85% seen once. Details on this clone: The antigen remains undetermined.

The sequenced sample consisted of PBMCs. The chain uses TRBV9 and TRBJ1-4, with a weak D call TRBD1 (5 bases). The TCR sequence derives from a boy younger than 18 in good health and CMV-seronegative. CDR3 sequence: CASSARAATNEKLFF. The CDR3 region has the DNA TGTGCCAGCAGCGCCAGGGCAGCAACTAATGAAAAACTGTTTTTT. Based on the CDR3 plus reference TRBV9 and TRBJ1-4, the full variable domain is DSGVTQTPKHLITATGQRVTLRCSPRSGDLSVYWYQQSLDQGLQFLIQYYNGEERAKGNILERFSAQQFPDLHSELNLSSLELGDSALYFCASSARAATNEKLFFGSGTQLSVL.